The subject of this entry is one TCR beta chain. Its antigen is unknown. No much larger clone is present one base from it, and per-base qualities are unavailable. Preparation of the library involved the immunoSEQ multiplex PCR assay. TCRdb took this table from immuneACCESS and kept in-frame rearrangements with V and J called. Such tables lack part of the clones; where checked against another copy, unresolved V genes explain under half of the gap, and the rest is unexplained. The sample has around 100,000 clones on record, roughly 92% of them singletons. The biggest ten clones account for approximately 3% of the sample. This entry belongs to a study of control samples from healthy donors and cancer patients (dated by TCRdb to the early 2020s). The CDR3, cysteine through phenylalanine, is 14 amino acids long. Only the CDR3 region is kept as DNA, spanning 42 bases read in frame from base 1. CDR1 and CDR2, per the germline V gene, are MNHEY and SVGEGT. V is clipped by 0 bases and J by 8 bases, and the sequence between their germline boundaries is 13 bases long.

The V and J segments used are TRBV6-2 or TRBV6-3 and TRBJ1-1, with the identity of the D gene unclear. The origin of this receptor is a human donor in good health. The donor label of this sample is uncertain. What was sequenced was blood. The CDR3 in this case is CASSYSTAVEEAFF. The sequenced DNA: TGTGCCAGCAGTTACTCGACGGCGGTGGAGGAAGCTTTCTTT.